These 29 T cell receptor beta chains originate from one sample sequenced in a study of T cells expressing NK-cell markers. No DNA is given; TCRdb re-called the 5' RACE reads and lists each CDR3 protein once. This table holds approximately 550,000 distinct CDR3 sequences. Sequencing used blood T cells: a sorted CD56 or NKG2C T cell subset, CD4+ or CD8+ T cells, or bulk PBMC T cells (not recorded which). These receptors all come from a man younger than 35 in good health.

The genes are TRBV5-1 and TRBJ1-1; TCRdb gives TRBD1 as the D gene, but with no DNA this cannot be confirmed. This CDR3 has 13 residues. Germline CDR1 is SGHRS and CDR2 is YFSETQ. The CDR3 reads CASSSWGQLEAFF.

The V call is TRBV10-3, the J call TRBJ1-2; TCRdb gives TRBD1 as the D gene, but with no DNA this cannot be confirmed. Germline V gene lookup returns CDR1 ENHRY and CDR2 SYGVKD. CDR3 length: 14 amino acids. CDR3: CATIGTGRSYGYTF.

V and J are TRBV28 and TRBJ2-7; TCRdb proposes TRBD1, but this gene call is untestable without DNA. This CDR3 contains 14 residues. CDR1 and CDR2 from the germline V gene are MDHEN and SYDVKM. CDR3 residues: CAAHPRDGLREQYF.

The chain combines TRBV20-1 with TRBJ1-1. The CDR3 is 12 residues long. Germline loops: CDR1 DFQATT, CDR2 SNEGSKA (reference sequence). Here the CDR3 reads CSARDLLLEAFF.

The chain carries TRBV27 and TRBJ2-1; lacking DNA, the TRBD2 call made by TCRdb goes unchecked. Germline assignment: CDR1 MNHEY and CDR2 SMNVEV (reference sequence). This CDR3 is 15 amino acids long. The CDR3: CASSLTGLGNNEQFF.

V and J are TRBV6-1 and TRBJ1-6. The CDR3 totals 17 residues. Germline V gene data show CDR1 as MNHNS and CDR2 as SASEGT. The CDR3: CASIQLAGGSYNSPLHF.

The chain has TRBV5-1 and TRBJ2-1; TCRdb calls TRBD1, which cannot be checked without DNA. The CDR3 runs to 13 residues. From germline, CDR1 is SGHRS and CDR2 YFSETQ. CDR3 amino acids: CASSHGASNEQFF.

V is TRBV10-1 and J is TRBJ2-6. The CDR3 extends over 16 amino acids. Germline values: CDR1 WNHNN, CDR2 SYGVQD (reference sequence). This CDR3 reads CASSDSAPSGANVLTF.

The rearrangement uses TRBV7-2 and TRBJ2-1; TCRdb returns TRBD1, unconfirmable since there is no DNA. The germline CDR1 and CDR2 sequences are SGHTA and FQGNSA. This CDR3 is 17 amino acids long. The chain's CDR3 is CASSLVRMGVRYNEQFF.

The CDR3 protein is CATSRPGRGANEKLFF. This chain links TRBV15 with TRBJ1-4; TCRdb returns TRBD1, unconfirmable since there is no DNA. This CDR3 comprises 16 residues. CDR1 and CDR2 from the germline V gene are LNHNV and YYDKDF (reference sequence).

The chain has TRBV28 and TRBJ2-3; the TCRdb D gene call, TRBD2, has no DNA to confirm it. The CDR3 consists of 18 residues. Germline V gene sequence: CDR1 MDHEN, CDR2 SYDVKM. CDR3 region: CASSLLTIAGALSDTQYF.

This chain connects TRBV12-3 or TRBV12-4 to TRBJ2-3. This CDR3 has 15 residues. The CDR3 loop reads CASSPSARRTDTQYF.

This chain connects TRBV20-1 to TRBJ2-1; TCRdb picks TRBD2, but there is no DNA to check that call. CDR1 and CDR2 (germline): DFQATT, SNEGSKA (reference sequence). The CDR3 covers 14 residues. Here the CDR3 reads CSAPRTSGRAEQFF.

The CDR3 sequence: CASSLSPSGRVGTDTQYF. This rearrangement joins TRBV5-1 to TRBJ2-3; TCRdb calls TRBD2, which cannot be checked without DNA. The CDR3 length is 18 residues. CDR1 and CDR2 (germline): SGHRS, YFSETQ.

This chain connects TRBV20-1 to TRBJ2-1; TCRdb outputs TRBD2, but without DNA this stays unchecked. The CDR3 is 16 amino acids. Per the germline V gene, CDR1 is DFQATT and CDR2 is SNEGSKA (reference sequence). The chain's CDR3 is CSAGTSGRARSNEQFF.

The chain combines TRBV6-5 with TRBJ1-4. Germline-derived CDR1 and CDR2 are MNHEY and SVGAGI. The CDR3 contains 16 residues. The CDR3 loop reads CASSYSGGRRNEKLFF.

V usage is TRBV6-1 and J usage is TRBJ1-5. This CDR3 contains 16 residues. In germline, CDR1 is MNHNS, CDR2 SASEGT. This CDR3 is CASSGREGVFGQPQHF.

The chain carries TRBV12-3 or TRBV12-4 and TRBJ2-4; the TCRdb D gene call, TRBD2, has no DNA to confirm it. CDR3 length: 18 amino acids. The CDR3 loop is CASSSSPLRYLAKNIQYF.

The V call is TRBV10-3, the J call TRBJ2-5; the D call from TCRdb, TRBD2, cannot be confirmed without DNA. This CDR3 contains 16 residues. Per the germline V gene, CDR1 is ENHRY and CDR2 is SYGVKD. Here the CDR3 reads CAISSKGLAGGETQYF.

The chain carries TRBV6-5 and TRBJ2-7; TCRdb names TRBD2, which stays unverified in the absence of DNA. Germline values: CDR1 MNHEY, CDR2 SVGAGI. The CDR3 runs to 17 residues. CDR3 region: CASSYLAGTSGSGEQYF.

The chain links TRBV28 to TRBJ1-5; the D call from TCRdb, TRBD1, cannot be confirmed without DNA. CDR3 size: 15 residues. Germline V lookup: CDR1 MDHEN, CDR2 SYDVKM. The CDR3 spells CASSTYRGAGQPQHF.

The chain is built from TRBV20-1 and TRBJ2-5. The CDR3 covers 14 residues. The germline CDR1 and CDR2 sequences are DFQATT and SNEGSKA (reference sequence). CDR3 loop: CSAKSQGVQETQYF.

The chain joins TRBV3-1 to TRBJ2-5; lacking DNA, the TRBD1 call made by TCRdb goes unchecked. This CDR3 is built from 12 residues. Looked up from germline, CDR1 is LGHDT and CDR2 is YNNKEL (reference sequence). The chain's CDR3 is CASSQGGETQYF.

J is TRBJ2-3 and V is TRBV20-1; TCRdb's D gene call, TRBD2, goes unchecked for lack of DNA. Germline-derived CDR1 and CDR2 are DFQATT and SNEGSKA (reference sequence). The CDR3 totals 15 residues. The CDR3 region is CSARRGWLVDSTQYF.

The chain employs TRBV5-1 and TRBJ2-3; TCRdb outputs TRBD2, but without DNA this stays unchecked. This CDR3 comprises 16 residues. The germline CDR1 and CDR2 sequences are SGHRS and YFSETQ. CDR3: CASSPGGTTGPDTQYF.

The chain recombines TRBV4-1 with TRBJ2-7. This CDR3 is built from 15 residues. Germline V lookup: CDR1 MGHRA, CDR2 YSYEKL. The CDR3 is CASSHEWPRLSEQYF.

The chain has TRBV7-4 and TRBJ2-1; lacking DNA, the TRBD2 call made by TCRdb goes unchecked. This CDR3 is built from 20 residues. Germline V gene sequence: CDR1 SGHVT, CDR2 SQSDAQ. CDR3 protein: CASSLQPEGETSGSYNEQFF.

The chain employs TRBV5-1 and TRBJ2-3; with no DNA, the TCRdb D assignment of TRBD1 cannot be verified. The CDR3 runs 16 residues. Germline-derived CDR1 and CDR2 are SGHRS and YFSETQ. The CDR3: CASSLFGQGTTDTQYF.

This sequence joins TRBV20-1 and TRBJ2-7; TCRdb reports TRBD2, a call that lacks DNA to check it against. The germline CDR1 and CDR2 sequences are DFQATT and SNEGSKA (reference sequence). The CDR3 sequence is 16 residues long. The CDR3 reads CSAKAGASGNSYEQYF.